This T cell receptor (beta chain) is from a study of neurological immune-mediated disorders. Study-level findings and limits: Multiple sclerosis was found to have the least TCR clonal expansion, below healthy controls, and HTLV-1-associated myelopathy the most.

The length of the CDR3 is 14 residues. Trimming shortened V by 7 bases and J by 7 bases, and 22 bases separated the two germline ends. CDR1 is DFQATT and CDR2 is SNEGSKA in the germline V gene (reference sequence). This clonotype counts as medium-sized. Its antigen is not identified. Unsorted libraries were prepared from 2 million PBMCs held at -80 C. The cDNA was synthesized by 5'RACE incorporating 10-nucleotide random UMIs. TCRdb re-called the 5' RACE reads through MiXCR, storing one row per CDR3 protein. Of tens of thousands of distinct CDR3 sequences in the sample, about 3.7% were seen once. The chain links TRBV20-1 to TRBJ1-2; tentative D call: TRBD1 (6 bases). This receptor was obtained from a middle-aged man with multiple sclerosis. Input material: PBMCs. CDR3 coding DNA: TGCAGTGGAACCTACAGCAGGGGCCGTCGTGGCTACACCTTC. Protein sequence: CSGTYSRGRRGYTF.